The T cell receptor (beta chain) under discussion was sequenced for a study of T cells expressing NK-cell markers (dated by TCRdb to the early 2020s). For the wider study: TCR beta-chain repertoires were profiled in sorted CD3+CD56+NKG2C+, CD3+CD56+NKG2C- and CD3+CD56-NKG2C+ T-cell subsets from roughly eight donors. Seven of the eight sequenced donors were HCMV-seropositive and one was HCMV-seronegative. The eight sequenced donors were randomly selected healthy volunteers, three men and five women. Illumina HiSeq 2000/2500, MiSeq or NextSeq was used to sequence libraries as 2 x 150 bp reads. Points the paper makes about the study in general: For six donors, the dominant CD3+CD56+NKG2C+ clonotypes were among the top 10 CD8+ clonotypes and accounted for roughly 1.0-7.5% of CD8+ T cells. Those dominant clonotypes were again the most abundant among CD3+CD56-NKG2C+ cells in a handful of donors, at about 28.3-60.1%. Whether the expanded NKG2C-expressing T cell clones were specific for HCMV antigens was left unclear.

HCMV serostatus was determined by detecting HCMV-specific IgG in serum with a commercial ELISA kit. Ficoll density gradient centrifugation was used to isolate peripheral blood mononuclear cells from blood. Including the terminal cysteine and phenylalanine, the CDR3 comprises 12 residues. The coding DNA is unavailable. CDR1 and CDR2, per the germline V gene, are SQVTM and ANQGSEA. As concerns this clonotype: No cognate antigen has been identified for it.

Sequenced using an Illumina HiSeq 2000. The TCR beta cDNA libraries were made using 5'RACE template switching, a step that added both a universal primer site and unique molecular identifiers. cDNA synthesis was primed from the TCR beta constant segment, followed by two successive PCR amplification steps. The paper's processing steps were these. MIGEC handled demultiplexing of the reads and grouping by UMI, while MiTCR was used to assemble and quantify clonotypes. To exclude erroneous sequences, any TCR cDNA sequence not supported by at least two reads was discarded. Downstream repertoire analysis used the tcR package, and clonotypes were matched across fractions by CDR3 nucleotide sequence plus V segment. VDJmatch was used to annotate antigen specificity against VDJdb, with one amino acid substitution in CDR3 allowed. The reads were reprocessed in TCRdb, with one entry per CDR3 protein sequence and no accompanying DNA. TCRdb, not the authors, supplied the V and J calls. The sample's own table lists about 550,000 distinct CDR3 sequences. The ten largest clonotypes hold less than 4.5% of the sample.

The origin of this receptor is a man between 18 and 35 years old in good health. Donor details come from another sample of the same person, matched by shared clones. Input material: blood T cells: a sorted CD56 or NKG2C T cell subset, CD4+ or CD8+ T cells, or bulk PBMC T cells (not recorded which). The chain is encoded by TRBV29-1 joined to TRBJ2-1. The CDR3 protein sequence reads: CSVGAQHNEQFF.